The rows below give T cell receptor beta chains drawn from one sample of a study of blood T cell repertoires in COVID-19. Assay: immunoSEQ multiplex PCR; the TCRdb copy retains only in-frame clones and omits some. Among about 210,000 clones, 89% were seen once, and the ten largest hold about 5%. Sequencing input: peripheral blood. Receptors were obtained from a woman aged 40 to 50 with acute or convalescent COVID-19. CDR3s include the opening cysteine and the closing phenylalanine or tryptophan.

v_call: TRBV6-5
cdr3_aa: CASRLYNEQFF

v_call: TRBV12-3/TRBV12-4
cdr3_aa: CASKRQQTGELFF

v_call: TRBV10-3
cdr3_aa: CAISWTGSNTEAFF

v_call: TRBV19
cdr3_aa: CASSSYRGNQPQHF

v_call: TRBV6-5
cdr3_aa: CASSPGGGINYGYTF

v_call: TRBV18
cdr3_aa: CASSPAQDRVGETQYF

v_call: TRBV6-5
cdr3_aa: CASRGLGGANVLTF

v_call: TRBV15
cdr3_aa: CATSRDQGGGTDTQYF

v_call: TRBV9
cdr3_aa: CASSVATEGTQYF

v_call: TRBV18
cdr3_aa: CASSPAPLAGGLRNEQFF

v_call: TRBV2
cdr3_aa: CATTPATSTPETQYF

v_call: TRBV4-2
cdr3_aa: CASSQDGQGRHSPLHF

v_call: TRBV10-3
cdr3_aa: CAISPGRGANVLTF

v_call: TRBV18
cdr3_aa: CASSPGQGAYGYTF

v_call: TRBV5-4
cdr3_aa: CASTLPGGTQYF

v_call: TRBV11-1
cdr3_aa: CASSLATMRGSKNIQYF

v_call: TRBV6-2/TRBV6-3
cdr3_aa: CASSYSPEAQPQHF

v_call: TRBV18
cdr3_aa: CASSPDRASYGYTF

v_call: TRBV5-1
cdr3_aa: CASSLWRAGANTGELFF

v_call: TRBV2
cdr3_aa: CASKGRDIEKLFF

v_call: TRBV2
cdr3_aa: CASRQQGENQPQHF

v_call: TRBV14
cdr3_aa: CASSQIGRGNEKLFF

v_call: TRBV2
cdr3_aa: CASSLQATTEAFF

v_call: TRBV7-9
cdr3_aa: CAIDPGLAEYNEQFF

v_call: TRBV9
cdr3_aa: CASSPSGRGANEKLFF

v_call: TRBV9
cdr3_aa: CASSVGLPSGRGETGELFF

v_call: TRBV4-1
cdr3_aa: CASSQDRTSGALNEQFF

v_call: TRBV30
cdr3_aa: CAWSGSGNYGYTF

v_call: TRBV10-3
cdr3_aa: CAISEAGTGNEKLFF

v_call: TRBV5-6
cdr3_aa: CASSLVGSRLDTEAFF

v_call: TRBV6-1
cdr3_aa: CASSEDGTGAQPQHF

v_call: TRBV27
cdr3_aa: CASSPDSRGYTF

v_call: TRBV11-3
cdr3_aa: CASSSYSNNEQFF

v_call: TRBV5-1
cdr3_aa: CASSPRGAGAFPGNTIYF

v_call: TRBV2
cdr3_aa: CASSEGIGGTTDTQYF

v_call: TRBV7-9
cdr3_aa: CASSLGDNGYTF

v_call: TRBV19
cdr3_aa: CASTRGQGEKLFF

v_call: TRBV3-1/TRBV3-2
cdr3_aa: CASSTAGIQETQYF

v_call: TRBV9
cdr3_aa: CASSPSQAAAGELFF

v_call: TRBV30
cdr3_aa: CAGSPDYNEQFF

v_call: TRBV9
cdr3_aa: CASSAGLAGGTYNEQFF

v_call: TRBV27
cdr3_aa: CASSSPGQGSNYGYTF

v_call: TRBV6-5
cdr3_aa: CASALDNRGDTQYF

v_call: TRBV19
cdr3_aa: CASSIVGQVNQPQHF

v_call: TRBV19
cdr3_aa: CASSIDAMRGTTHGYTF

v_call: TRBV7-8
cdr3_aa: CASSRTELNEKLFF

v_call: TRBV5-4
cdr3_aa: CASSLGTPSYNEQFF

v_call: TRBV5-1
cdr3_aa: CASSPGSPSTEAFF

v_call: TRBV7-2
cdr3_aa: CASSPRGQGRRSPLHF

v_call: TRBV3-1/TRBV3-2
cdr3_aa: CASSHAVGRIEAFF

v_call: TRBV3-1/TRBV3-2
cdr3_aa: CASSRTGDNEQFF

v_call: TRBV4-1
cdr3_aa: CASSRGLAGVGEQFF

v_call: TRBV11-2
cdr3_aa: CASSLGGREDEKLFF

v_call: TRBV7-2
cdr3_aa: CASSLFGVQRANEKLFF

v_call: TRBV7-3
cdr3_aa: CASSLYGGGSIEQFF

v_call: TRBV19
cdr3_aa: CASSIGSGGAKNIQYF

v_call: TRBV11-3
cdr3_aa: CASSPGLAGYNEQFF

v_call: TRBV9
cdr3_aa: CASSVLRSTDTQYF